This entry is about one T cell receptor (beta chain). The source of the sample is a study of control samples from healthy donors and cancer patients. Assay used: immunoSEQ multiplex PCR; TCRdb lists only in-frame clones, some missing. The sample lists tens of thousands of clones, about four fifths occurring once. The CDR3 is made up of 16 amino acids. V lost 4 bases to trimming and J lost 8 bases; unmatched junction nucleotides: 14. Germline V gene sequence: CDR1 MGHRA, CDR2 YSYEKL. The sequence was collected from a man aged 50-60 years in good health. The chain recombines TRBV4-1 with TRBJ1-2; 9 positions match TRBD1. Input material: blood. The CDR3 sequence: CASSLGGQQGAKGYTF. CDR3 bases: TGCGCCAGCAGCCTTGGGGGACAACAGGGGGCAAAAGGCTACACCTTC.